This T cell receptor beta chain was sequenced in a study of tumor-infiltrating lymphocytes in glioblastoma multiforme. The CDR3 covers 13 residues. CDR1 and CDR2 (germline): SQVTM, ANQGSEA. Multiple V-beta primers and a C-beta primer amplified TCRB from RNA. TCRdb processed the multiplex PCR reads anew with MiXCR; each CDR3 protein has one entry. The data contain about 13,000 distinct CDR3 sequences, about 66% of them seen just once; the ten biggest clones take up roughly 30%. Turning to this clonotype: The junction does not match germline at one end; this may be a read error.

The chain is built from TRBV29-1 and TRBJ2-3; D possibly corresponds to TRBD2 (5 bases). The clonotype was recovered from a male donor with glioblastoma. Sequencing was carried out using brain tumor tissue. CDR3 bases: TGCAGCGTAGCCGGGATTCACACAAATACGCAGTATTTT. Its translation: CSVAGIHTNTQYF.